This T cell receptor beta chain was found in a study of blood T cell repertoires in COVID-19. Study as a whole: PBMCs, B-cell-depleted T cells, or T cells were the source of the cDNA or gDNA that made up the material.

Produced via immunoSEQ multiplex PCR; TCRdb's table is partial and in-frame only. The data contain 250,000 to 300,000 clones, about nine tenths of them seen just once; the ten biggest clones take up less than 3.5%. Individuals in the exposed group had encountered a COVID-19 case within 2 weeks preceding study entry. This receptor was identified in a woman aged 50 to 60 who had been exposed to COVID-19. Sequencing was performed on PBMCs or T cells enriched from blood (not recorded which).

Here the CDR3 reads CASSLGLRGGTDTQYF. DNA for the CDR3: TGTGCCAGCAGCTTAGGTCTGCGGGGGGGCACAGATACGCAGTATTTT. The chain uses TRBV7-2 and TRBJ2-3; 8 positions match TRBD2. J gave up 1 base and V 1 base, and 4 bases lay outside the gene matches. This CDR3 contains 16 residues. Germline V gene lookup returns CDR1 SGHTA and CDR2 FQGNSA.